This T cell receptor beta chain was identified during a study of tumor and adjacent non-tumor tissue in lung cancer. In the study overall: Samples averaged roughly 4.2 million productive TCRbeta reads each.

TCRbeta libraries were built with three rounds of nested PCR, modified from ARM-PCR. Each CDR3 protein gets one entry after TCRdb re-called the multiplex PCR reads with MiXCR. The sample records 60,000 or so distinct CDR3 sequences, about 61% being singletons. The CDR3 loop spans 11 amino acids. Germline lookup yields CDR1 MGHRA and CDR2 YSYEKL. RNA was extracted from bulk tissue without any cell sorting. More than 3 cm separated this lung sample from the edge of the tumor. Donors were chemotherapy-naive, newly diagnosed lung cancer surgical patients in China, August–November 2014. Study findings and constraints: TCR diversity was significantly greater in tumor than normal lung tissue.

With respect to this clonotype: Its antigen remains unidentified. This may stem from a read error, because a much larger clone lies one nucleotide away.

The TCR comes from a man aged 65-85 years with non-small cell lung cancer. Source material: distant non-tumor lung tissue. The V and J genes are TRBV4-1 and TRBJ1-2, with D unclear. Here the CDR3 reads CASIQGGGYTF. CDR3 nucleotide sequence: TGCGCCAGCATCCAAGGAGGTGGCTACACCTTC.